This TCR beta chain was recorded in a study of cytomegalovirus exposure and HLA in healthy donors. Findings of the study overall: The classifier was said to identify cytomegalovirus status with high specificity and sensitivity.

The CDR3 has 16 amino acids. The germline V gene has CDR1 SGHDT and CDR2 YYEEEE. Trimming took off 1 base at V and 5 bases at J, with 18 bases between the two ends. Here immunoSEQ multiplex PCR was the method, and the copy in TCRdb shows in-frame clones only, minus some. The repertoire includes a few hundred thousand clones, 87% of them detected once, and approximately 12% sits in the top ten. From the roughly 120-subject validation cohort, which was separate from the roughly 610-subject first cohort, the donors were drawn. Note on this clone: Its matching antigen is unknown.

The rearrangement links TRBV5-6 to TRBJ1-2, with a tentative D call TRBD1 (6 bases). The sample comprised PBMCs. The clonotype comes from a man between 18 and 29 years old in good health and CMV-seropositive. The CDR3 sequence is CASSLPWAGVSYGYTF. CDR3 nucleotide sequence: TGTGCCAGCAGCTTGCCCTGGGCAGGGGTGAGTTATGGCTACACCTTC.